A single sample is the source of the 15 T cell receptor beta chains below, sequenced in a study of blood T cell repertoires in COVID-19. The protocol was immunoSEQ multiplex PCR, while the TCRdb copy is restricted to in-frame clones and leaves out a portion. The sample includes 100,000 to 150,000 clones, roughly 91% of them seen just once. The sequencing sample was made of peripheral blood. These receptors originate from a man aged 55 to 70 with COVID-19, enrolled during active disease.

This chain joins TRBV5-1 and TRBJ1-3; D gene uncertain. The CDR3 covers 18 residues. Germline assignment: CDR1 SGHRS and CDR2 YFSETQ. Trimming took off 0 bases at V and 4 bases at J, with 20 bases between the two ends. The CDR3 loop reads CASSLGPRHEGEGNTIYF. CDR3 nucleotides: TGCGCCAGCAGCTTGGGCCCTCGACATGAGGGAGAAGGAAACACCATATATTTT.

V gene TRBV14 combines with J gene TRBJ1-1, with D hard to call. The germline V gene has CDR1 SGHDN and CDR2 FVKESK. Trimming stripped 0 bases from V and 1 base from J, with 6 bases between. CDR3 length equals 14 residues. CDR3 residues: CASSQDSGNTEAFF. CDR3 in DNA: TGTGCCAGCAGCCAAGATAGTGGGAACACTGAAGCTTTCTTT.

The chain carries TRBV28 and TRBJ1-2; no clear D. Trimming pared 8 bases from V and 3 bases from J, leaving 10 bases between. CDR3 length equals 12 residues. Germline-derived CDR1 and CDR2 are MDHEN and SYDVKM. The CDR3 is CASDSGYYGYTF. As DNA, the CDR3 is TGTGCCAGCGATTCGGGGTACTATGGCTACACCTTC.

The chain carries TRBV6-2 or TRBV6-3 and TRBJ1-5; D perhaps matches TRBD1 (6 bases). Germline V gene sequence: CDR1 MNHEY, CDR2 SVGEGT. The V gene lost 2 bases and the J gene lost 9 bases, with 20 bases spanning the gap. CDR3 length: 16 amino acids. The CDR3 loop reads CASSYPDGQFGGPQHF. The CDR3 region has the DNA TGTGCCAGCAGTTACCCCGACGGACAGTTTGGAGGGCCCCAGCATTTT.

This chain connects TRBV6-2 or TRBV6-3 to TRBJ2-7, with D uncertain. Germline V gene data show CDR1 as MNHEY and CDR2 as SVGEGT. The V gene lost 4 bases and the J gene lost 7 bases, with 8 bases spanning the gap. This CDR3 spans 11 amino acids. Here the CDR3 reads CASSSRREQYF. The CDR3 bases are TGTGCCAGCAGTTCTAGGCGGGAGCAGTACTTC.

The rearrangement links TRBV6-1 to TRBJ2-5; 7 nucleotides line up with TRBD2. J was trimmed by 3 bases and V by 3 bases; bases with no gene match: 4. This CDR3 has 14 residues. The germline V gene has CDR1 MNHNS and CDR2 SASEGT. This CDR3 is CASSEGGVEETQYF. CDR3 bases: TGTGCCAGCAGTGAGGGGGGGGTGGAAGAGACCCAGTACTTC.

V is TRBV9 and J is TRBJ2-3; a possible D gene is TRBD2 (6 bases). Trimming shortened V by 4 bases and J by 1 base, and 13 bases separated the two germline ends. The CDR3 sequence is 15 residues long. In germline, CDR1 is SGDLS, CDR2 YYNGEE. CDR3 nucleotide sequence: TGTGCCAGCAGCCTCTGGGGGGACCGCACAGATACGCAGTATTTT. It yields the protein CASSLWGDRTDTQYF.

The V call is TRBV5-1, the J call TRBJ1-1; D unresolved. The germline gives CDR1 SGHRS, CDR2 YFSETQ. The V gene lost 1 base and the J gene lost 0 bases, with 10 bases spanning the gap. The CDR3 length is 15 residues. The CDR3 region is CASSLTRSMNTEAFF. In DNA form, the CDR3 reads TGCGCCAGCAGCTTGACCCGGAGCATGAACACTGAAGCTTTCTTT. The full variable domain, with the rest looked up from reference TRBV5-1 and TRBJ1-1, is KAGVTQTPRYLIKTRGQQVTLSCSPISGHRSVSWYQQTPGQGLQFLFEYFSETQRNKGNFPGRFSGRQFSNSRSEMNVSTLELGDSALYLCASSLTRSMNTEAFFGQGTRLTVV.

This chain joins TRBV29-1 and TRBJ1-1; perhaps TRBD1 as D (6 bases). This CDR3 contains 13 residues. The germline V gene encodes CDR1 SQVTM and CDR2 ANQGSEA. With 7 bases removed from V and 7 bases from J, the gap between germline ends came to 19 bases. The CDR3, as DNA: TGCAGCGGACAAGTCTCGGGGGGCGGTGAAGCTTTCTTT. Its protein is CSGQVSGGGEAFF.

V usage is TRBV5-5 and J usage is TRBJ1-2, with 7 bases identical to TRBD1. V lost 0 bases, J lost 3 bases, and 2 bases stayed unmatched. The germline gives CDR1 SGHKS, CDR2 YYEKEE (reference sequence). This CDR3 is built from 14 residues. The chain's CDR3 is CASSLETGHYGYTF. The CDR3 DNA follows: TGTGCCAGCAGCTTGGAGACAGGGCACTATGGCTACACCTTC.

V and J are TRBV10-3 and TRBJ1-5; 9 nucleotides match TRBD1. The CDR3 is 15 residues long. Germline CDR1 reads ENHRY; CDR2 reads SYGVKD. V was pared by 4 bases and J by 1 base, with 2 bases of the junction left unmatched. Here the CDR3 DNA reads TGTGCCATCAGTGTGGGACAGGGAAGCAATCAGCCCCAGCATTTT. It encodes CAISVGQGSNQPQHF.

This sequence joins TRBV4-3 and TRBJ2-5; the match to TRBD1 covers 8 bases. Germline loops: CDR1 LGHNA, CDR2 YSLEER. The CDR3 sequence is 15 residues long. With 3 bases clipped from V and 5 bases from J, the junction kept 8 bases outside the gene matches. CDR3 in amino acids: CASSHFQGARETQYF. The DNA for the CDR3 is TGCGCCAGCAGCCATTTCCAGGGGGCGCGGGAGACCCAGTACTTC.

This clone has a count of ten or more. The genes are TRBV10-3 and TRBJ2-2, with a weak D call TRBD2 (5 bases). The CDR3 runs to 13 residues. Trimming removed 7 bases from V and 8 bases from J, with 14 bases in between. Germline V lookup: CDR1 ENHRY, CDR2 SYGVKD. In DNA form, the CDR3 reads TGTGCCATCACGCAACGGGGTGCTGGGGAGCTGTTTTTT. It codes for CAITQRGAGELFF.

This clone showed up just once. The chain has TRBV25-1 and TRBJ2-2; 7 bases agree with TRBD1. The CDR3 sequence is 15 residues long. Germline lookup yields CDR1 MGHDK and CDR2 SYGVNS. With 8 bases clipped from V and 0 bases from J, the junction kept 6 bases outside the gene matches. CDR3 sequence (DNA): TGTGCCAGCGCCCCACAGGGGACGAACACCGGGGAGCTGTTTTTT. This sequence encodes CASAPQGTNTGELFF.

The chain couples TRBV19 to TRBJ2-2, with 7 bases aligning to TRBD1. CDR1 and CDR2 (germline): LNHDA, SQIVND (reference sequence). This CDR3 region has 17 residues. Unmatched junction bases numbered 8, after V lost 4 bases and J lost 0 bases. The CDR3 reads CASSRGRQGPNTGELFF. Here the CDR3 DNA reads TGTGCCAGTAGTAGGGGAAGACAGGGCCCGAACACCGGGGAGCTGTTTTTT. Combining the CDR3 with reference TRBV19 and TRBJ2-2 gives the whole variable domain DGGITQSPKYLFRKEGQNVTLSCEQNLNHDAMYWYRQDPGQGLRLIYYSQIVNDFQKGDIAEGYSVSREKKESFPLTVTSAQKNPTAFYLCASSRGRQGPNTGELFFGEGSRLTVL.